These 11 T cell receptor beta chains originate from one sample sequenced in a study of shared clonotypes between healthy human individuals (TCRdb year 2020). Library preparation used the immunoSEQ multiplex PCR assay. The clones in this table, taken by TCRdb from immuneACCESS, are in-frame only. Not every clone is retained; where verified, under half of the shortfall comes from an unresolved V gene, and the cause of the rest is unknown. This sample has some 1.5 million clones in its table, and roughly 96% of those were observed once. Clones ranked in the top ten supply roughly 1.2% of the sample. The sequencing sample was made of naive CD4+ T cells sorted from blood. The cell subset or site label for this specimen denotes: CD45RA+ positively selected. All receptors derive from a man aged 30 to 39 in good health.

The chain carries TRBV5-4 and TRBJ2-7; 15 bases are shared with TRBD2. CDR3 size: 16 residues. V shed 4 bases and J 4 bases; nucleotides not matched to a gene: 6. Per germline, CDR1 SGHNT and CDR2 YYREEE (reference sequence). The CDR3: CASSPRTSGRGYEQYF. CDR3 bases: TGTGCCAGCAGCCCGAGGACTAGCGGGAGGGGGTACGAGCAGTACTTC.

The chain employs TRBV5-1 and TRBJ2-2; 9 bases agree with TRBD2. J lost 4 bases, V lost 4 bases, and 8 bases had no gene match. This CDR3 has 16 residues. Germline V CDR1 and CDR2: SGHRS, YFSETQ. The CDR3 spells CASSPAGGVATGELFF. DNA of the CDR3: TGCGCCAGCAGCCCGGCGGGAGGGGTGGCCACCGGGGAGCTGTTTTTT. Complete variable domain (other parts from reference TRBV5-1 and TRBJ2-2): KAGVTQTPRYLIKTRGQQVTLSCSPISGHRSVSWYQQTPGQGLQFLFEYFSETQRNKGNFPGRFSGRQFSNSRSEMNVSTLELGDSALYLCASSPAGGVATGELFFGEGSRLTVL.

As for this clone: An end of the junction differs from the germline gene, which may be a read error. The chain recombines TRBV7-6 with TRBJ2-7, with 9 bases identical to TRBD1. This CDR3 contains 12 residues. Per germline, CDR1 SGHVS and CDR2 FNYEAQ. The CDR3 nucleotides are TGTGCCAGCAGCTTAGCCGGACAGGGGTCGGACTTC. Its protein product is CASSLAGQGSDF.

The rearrangement joins TRBV27 to TRBJ1-1; no reliable D call. In germline, CDR1 is MNHEY, CDR2 SMNVEV (reference sequence). Trimming took off 6 bases at V and 5 bases at J, with 13 bases between the two ends. This CDR3 region has 13 residues. CDR3 DNA sequence: TGTGCCAGCAGCCTACAGTGGGGTACTGAAGCTTTCTTT. This encodes CASSLQWGTEAFF.

The chain joins TRBV11-1 to TRBJ2-5; the match to TRBD2 covers 7 bases. The germline V gene encodes CDR1 SGHAT and CDR2 FQDESV (reference sequence). Germline trimming cut 2 bases from V and 5 bases from J; bases unmatched to any gene: 2. This CDR3 contains 13 residues. The CDR3 region has the DNA TGTGCCAGCAGCTTACAGGGAGGGGAGACCCAGTACTTC. Amino acid sequence: CASSLQGGETQYF.

The chain joins TRBV25-1 to TRBJ2-7; TRBD2 matches 7 bases. This CDR3 is built from 12 residues. Germline V lookup: CDR1 MGHDK, CDR2 SYGVNS. V lost 8 bases, J lost 3 bases, and 4 bases stayed unmatched. The CDR3 loop reads CASASGLYEQYF. CDR3 coding DNA: TGTGCCAGCGCTAGCGGCCTCTACGAGCAGTACTTC.

The V gene is TRBV6-5, the J gene TRBJ1-1; D ambiguous. This CDR3 region has 14 residues. The V end was cut by 2 bases, the J end by 5 bases, with 12 bases between. Germline V lookup: CDR1 MNHEY, CDR2 SVGAGI. The chain's CDR3 is CASSYAQSSTEAFF. The CDR3 DNA reads as TGTGCCAGCAGTTACGCACAGAGTTCGACTGAAGCTTTCTTT.

As DNA, the CDR3 is TGCAGTGCTCCTCAGAATGAGCAGTTCTTC. This sequence encodes CSAPQNEQFF. V usage is TRBV20-1 and J usage is TRBJ2-1; no firm D call. V dropped 5 bases and J dropped 7 bases, with 6 bases sitting between them. This CDR3 has 10 amino acids. Per germline, CDR1 DFQATT and CDR2 SNEGSKA (reference sequence).

Remarks on this clone: Additional DNA sequences in this sample encode the identical CDR3. J is TRBJ2-7 and V is TRBV7-8; the D is unclear. The germline CDR1 and CDR2 sequences are SGHVS and FQNEAQ. CDR3 length: 11 amino acids. The V and J ends lost 4 bases and 3 bases respectively, with 4 bases between them. The CDR3 nucleotides are TGTGCCAGCAGCTCCGACTACGAGCAGTACTTC. Translated, it gives CASSSDYEQYF.

As concerns this clone: Other DNA sequences in this specimen translate into the identical CDR3. J is TRBJ2-3 and V is TRBV9; 9 positions match TRBD1. Germline loops: CDR1 SGDLS, CDR2 YYNGEE. CDR3 size: 13 residues. The V gene end was trimmed by 3 bases and the J gene end by 4 bases; junction bases not matched to a gene: 0. In nucleotides, the CDR3 is TGTGCCAGCAGCGGGACAGGGGCAGATACGCAGTATTTT. It is translated as CASSGTGADTQYF.

This chain uses TRBV7-3 with TRBJ2-1; TRBD2 is a possible D gene (5 bases). This CDR3 is 15 amino acids long. Looked up from germline, CDR1 is SGHTA and CDR2 is FQGTGA. V was pared by 5 bases and J by 3 bases, with 14 bases between. The CDR3 bases are TGTGCCAGCAGCCCCTCCCCCGGGAACTACAATGAGCAGTTCTTC. As protein: CASSPSPGNYNEQFF.